The clone carrying this T cell receptor beta chain was counted ten times or more. This CDR3 is built from 15 residues. Unmatched junction bases numbered 6, after V lost 2 bases and J lost 5 bases. Germline CDR1 reads LGHDT; CDR2 reads YNNKEL (reference sequence). This sample stems from a study of T cells after yellow fever vaccination. TCRdb re-called the 5' RACE reads through MiXCR, storing one row per CDR3 protein. The data show 170,000 or so distinct CDR3 sequences, approximately 6.2% seen once. The chain carries TRBV3-1 and TRBJ2-7; 10 bases agree with TRBD1. The sequencing used CD4+ T cells sorted from PBMCs, collected on the day of the first yellow fever vaccination. The TCR sequence derives from a man between 18 and 29 years old who received the YFV17D yellow fever vaccine. This chain's CDR3 is CASSQPTGGRNEQYF. The CDR3 coding sequence is TGTGCCAGCAGCCAACCGACAGGGGGCCGGAACGAGCAGTACTTC.